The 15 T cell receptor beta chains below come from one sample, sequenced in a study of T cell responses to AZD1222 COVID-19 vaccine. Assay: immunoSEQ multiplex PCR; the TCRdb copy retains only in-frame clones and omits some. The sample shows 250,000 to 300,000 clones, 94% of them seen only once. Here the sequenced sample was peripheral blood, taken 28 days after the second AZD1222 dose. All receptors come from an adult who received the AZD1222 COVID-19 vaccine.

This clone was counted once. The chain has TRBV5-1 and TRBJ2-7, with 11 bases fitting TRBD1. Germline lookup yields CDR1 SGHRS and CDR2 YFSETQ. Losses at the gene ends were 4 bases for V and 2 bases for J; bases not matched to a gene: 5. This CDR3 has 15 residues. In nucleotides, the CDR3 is TGCGCCAGCAGCACCGGGACAGGGGGGACCTACGAGCAGTACTTC. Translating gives CASSTGTGGTYEQYF. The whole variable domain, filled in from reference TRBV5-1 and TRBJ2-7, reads KAGVTQTPRYLIKTRGQQVTLSCSPISGHRSVSWYQQTPGQGLQFLFEYFSETQRNKGNFPGRFSGRQFSNSRSEMNVSTLELGDSALYLCASSTGTGGTYEQYFGPGTRLTVT.

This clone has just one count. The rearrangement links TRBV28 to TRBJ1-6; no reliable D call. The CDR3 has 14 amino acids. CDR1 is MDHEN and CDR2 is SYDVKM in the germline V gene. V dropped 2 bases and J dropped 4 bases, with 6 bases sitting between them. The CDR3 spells CASSLIQYNSPLHF. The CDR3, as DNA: TGTGCCAGCAGTTTAATCCAGTATAATTCACCCCTCCACTTT.

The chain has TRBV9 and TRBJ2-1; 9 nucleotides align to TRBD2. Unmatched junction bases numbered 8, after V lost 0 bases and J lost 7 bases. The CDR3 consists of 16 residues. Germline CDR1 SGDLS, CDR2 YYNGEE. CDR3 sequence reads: CASSVGPAGGGNEQFF. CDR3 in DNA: TGTGCCAGCAGCGTAGGACCAGCGGGGGGAGGGAATGAGCAGTTCTTC.

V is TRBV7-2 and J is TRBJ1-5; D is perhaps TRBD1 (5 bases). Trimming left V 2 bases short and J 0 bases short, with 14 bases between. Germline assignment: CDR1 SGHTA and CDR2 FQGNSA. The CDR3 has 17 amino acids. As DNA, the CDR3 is TGTGCCAGCAGCTTATCTGGGGCAGCTTATAGCAATCAGCCCCAGCATTTT. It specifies CASSLSGAAYSNQPQHF.

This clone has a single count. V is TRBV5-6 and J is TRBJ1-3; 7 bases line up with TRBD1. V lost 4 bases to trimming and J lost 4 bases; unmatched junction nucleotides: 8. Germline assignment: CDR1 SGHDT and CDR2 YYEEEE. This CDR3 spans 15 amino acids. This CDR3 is CASSLRQGSGNTIYF. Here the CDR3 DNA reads TGTGCCAGCAGCCTCCGACAGGGTTCGGGAAACACCATATATTTT.

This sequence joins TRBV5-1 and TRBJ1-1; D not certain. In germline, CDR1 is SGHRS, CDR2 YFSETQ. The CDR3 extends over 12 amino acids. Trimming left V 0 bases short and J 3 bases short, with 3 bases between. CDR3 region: CASSLDDTEAFF. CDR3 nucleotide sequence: TGCGCCAGCAGCTTGGACGACACTGAAGCTTTCTTT.

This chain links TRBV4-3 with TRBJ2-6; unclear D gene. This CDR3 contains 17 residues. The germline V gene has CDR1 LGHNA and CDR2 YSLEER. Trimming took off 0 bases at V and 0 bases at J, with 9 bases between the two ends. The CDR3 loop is CASSQDPHGSGANVLTF. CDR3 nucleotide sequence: TGCGCCAGCAGCCAAGATCCTCACGGCTCTGGGGCCAACGTCCTGACTTTC.

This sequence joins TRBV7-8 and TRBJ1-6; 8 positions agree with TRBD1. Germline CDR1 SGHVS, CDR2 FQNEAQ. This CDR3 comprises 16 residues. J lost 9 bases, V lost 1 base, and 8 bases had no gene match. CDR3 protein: CASSLVLATGASPLHF. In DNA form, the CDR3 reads TGTGCCAGCAGCTTAGTTTTGGCGACAGGGGCTTCACCCCTCCACTTT.

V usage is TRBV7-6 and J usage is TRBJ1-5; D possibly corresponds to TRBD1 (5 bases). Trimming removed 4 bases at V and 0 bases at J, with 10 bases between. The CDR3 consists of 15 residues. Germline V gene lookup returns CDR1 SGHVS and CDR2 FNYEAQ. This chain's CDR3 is CASSSDSYSNQPQHF. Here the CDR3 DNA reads TGTGCCAGCAGCTCCGACAGCTATAGCAATCAGCCCCAGCATTTT.

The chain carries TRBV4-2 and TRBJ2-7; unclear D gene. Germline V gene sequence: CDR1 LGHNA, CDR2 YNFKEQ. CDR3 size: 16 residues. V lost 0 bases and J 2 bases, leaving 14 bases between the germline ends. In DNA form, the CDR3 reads TGTGCCAGCAGCCAAGAACCGACGACCCAACCCTACGAGCAGTACTTC. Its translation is CASSQEPTTQPYEQYF.

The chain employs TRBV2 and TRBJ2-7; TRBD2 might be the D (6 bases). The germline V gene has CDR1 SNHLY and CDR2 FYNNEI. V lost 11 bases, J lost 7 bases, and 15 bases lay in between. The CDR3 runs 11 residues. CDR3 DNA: TGTGCCGGAGGGACGGGGTGGGAGCAGTACTTC. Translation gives CAGGTGWEQYF.

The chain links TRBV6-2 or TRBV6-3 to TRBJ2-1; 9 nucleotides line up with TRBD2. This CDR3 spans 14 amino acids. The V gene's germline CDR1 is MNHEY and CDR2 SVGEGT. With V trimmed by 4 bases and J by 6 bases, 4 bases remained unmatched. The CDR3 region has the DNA TGTGCCAGCAGTTTTAGCGGGAGTGTCAATGAGCAGTTCTTC. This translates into CASSFSGSVNEQFF.

CDR3: CASSPTGGGPEKLFF. Written as DNA, the CDR3 is TGCGCCAGCAGCCCGACGGGCGGGGGGCCTGAAAAACTGTTTTTT. The chain has TRBV5-1 and TRBJ1-4; weak D call: TRBD1 (6 bases). The germline gives CDR1 SGHRS, CDR2 YFSETQ. V was pared by 4 bases and J by 7 bases, with 17 bases between. This CDR3 comprises 15 residues.

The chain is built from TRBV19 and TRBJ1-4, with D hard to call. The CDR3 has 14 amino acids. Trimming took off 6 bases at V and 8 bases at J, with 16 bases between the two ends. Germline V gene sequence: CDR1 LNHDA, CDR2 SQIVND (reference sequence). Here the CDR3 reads CASRPPSVGEKLFF. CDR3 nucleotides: TGTGCCAGTAGACCGCCGTCGGTGGGCGAAAAACTGTTTTTT.

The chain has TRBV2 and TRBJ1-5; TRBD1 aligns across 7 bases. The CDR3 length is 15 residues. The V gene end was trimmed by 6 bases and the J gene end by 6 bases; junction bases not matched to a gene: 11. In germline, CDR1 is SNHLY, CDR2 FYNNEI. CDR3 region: CASSLAQGKSQPQHF. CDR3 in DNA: TGTGCCAGCAGCCTCGCACAGGGGAAAAGTCAGCCCCAGCATTTT.